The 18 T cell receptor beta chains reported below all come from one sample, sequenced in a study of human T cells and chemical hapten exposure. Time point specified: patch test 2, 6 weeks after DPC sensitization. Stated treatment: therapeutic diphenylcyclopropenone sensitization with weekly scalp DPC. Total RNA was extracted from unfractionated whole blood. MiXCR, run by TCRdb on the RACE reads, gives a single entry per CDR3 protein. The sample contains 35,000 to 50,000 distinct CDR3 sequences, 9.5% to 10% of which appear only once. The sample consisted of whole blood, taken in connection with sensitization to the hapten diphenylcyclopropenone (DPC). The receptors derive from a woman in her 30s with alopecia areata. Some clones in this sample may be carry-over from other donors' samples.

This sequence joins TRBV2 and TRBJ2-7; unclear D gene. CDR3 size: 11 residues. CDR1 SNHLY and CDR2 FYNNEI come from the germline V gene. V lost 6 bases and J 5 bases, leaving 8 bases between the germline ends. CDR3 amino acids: CASRVTNEQYF. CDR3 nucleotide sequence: TGTGCCAGCAGAGTGACAAACGAGCAGTACTTC. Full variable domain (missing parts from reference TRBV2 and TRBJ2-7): EPEVTQTPSHQVTQMGQEVILRCVPISNHLYFYWYRQILGQKVEFLVSFYNNEISEKSEIFDDQFSVERPDGSNFTLKIRSTKLEDSAMYFCASRVTNEQYFGPGTRLTVT.

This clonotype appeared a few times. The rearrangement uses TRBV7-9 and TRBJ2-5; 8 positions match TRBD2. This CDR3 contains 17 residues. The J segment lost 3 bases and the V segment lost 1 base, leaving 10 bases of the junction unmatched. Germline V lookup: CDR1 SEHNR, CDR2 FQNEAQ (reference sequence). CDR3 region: CASSLDLAGGKKETQYF. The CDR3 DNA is TGTGCCAGCAGCTTAGATCTGGCGGGGGGCAAAAAAGAGACCCAGTACTTC.

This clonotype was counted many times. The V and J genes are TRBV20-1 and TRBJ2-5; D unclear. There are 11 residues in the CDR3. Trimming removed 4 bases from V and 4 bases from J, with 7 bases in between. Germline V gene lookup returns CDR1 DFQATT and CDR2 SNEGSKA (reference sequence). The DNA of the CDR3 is TGCAGTGCTACGGCCGGAGAGACCCAGTACTTC. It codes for CSATAGETQYF.

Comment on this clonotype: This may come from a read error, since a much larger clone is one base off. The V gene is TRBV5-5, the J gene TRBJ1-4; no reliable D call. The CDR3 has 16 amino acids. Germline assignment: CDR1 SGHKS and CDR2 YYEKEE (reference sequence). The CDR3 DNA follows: TGTGTCAGCAGCTTGGGAGGTAATCGGAATAATGAAAAACTGTTTTTT. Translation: CVSSLGGNRNNEKLFF.

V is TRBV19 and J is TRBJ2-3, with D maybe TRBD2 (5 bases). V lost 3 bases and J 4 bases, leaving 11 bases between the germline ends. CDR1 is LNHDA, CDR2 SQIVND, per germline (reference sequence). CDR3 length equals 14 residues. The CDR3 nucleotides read TGTGCCAGTAGTATGGGAGAGGTAGCAGATACGCAGTATTTT. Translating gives CASSMGEVADTQYF.

Written as DNA, the CDR3 is TGTGCCAGCAGTTCTGGGGACAGAGACACAGATACGCAGTATTTT. Protein: CASSSGDRDTDTQYF. J is TRBJ2-3 and V is TRBV28; 7 bases match TRBD1. CDR1 MDHEN and CDR2 SYDVKM come from the germline V gene. This CDR3 spans 15 amino acids. The V segment lost 4 bases and the J segment 2 bases; nucleotides outside the gene matches: 6.

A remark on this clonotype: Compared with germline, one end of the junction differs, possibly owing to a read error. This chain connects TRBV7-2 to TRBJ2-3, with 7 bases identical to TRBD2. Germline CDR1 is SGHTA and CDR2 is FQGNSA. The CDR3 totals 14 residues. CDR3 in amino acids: CVSSLAGSTDTQYF. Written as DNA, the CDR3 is TGTGTCAGCAGCTTAGCGGGCTCCACAGATACGCAGTATTTT.

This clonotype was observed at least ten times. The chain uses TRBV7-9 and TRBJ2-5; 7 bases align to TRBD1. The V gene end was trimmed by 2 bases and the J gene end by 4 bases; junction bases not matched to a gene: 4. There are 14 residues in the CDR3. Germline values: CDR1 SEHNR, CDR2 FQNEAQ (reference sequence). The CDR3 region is CASSLRGRGETQYF. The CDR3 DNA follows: TGTGCCAGCAGCTTAAGGGGGCGCGGAGAGACCCAGTACTTC.

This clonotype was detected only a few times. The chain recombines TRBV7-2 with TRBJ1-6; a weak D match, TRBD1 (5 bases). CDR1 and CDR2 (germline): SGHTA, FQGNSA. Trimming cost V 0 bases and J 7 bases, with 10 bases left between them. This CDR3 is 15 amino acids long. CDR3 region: CASSLAQGVNSPLHF. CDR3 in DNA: TGTGCCAGCAGCTTAGCGCAGGGAGTAAATTCACCCCTCCACTTT. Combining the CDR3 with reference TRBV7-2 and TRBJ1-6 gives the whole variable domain GAGVSQSPSNKVTEKGKDVELRCDPISGHTALYWYRQSLGQGLEFLIYFQGNSAPDKSGLPSDRFSAERTGGSVSTLTIQRTQQEDSAVYLCASSLAQGVNSPLHFGNGTRLTVT.

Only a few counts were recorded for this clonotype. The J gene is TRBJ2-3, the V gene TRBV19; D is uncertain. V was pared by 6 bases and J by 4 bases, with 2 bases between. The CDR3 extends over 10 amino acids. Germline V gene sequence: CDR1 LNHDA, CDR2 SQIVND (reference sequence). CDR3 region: CASRADTQYF. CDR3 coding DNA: TGTGCCAGTAGGGCAGATACGCAGTATTTT.

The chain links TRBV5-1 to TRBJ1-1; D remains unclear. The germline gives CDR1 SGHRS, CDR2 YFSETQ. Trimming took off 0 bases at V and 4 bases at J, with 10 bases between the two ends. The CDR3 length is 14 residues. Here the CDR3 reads CASSLEAFSTEAFF. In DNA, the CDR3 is TGCGCCAGCAGCTTGGAAGCGTTTAGCACTGAAGCTTTCTTT.

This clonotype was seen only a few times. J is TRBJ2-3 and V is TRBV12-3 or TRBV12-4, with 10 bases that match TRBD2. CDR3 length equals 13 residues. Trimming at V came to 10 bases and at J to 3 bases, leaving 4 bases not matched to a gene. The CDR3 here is CATKTSGTDTQYF. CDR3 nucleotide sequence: TGTGCCACCAAGACTAGCGGGACAGATACGCAGTATTTT.

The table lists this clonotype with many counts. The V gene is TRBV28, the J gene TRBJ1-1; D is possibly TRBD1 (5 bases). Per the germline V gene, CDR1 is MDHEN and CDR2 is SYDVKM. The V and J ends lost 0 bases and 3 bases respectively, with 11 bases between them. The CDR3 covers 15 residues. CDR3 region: CASSLWSQGDTEAFF. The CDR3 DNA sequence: TGTGCCAGCAGTTTATGGTCCCAAGGGGACACTGAAGCTTTCTTT.

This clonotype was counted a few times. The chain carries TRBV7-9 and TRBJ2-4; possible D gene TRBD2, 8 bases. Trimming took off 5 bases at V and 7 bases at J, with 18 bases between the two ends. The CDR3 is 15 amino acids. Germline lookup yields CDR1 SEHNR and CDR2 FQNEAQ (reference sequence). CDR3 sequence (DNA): TGTGCCAGCAGCCCCCAATCGGGAGGGGGCAACATTCAGTACTTC. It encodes CASSPQSGGGNIQYF.

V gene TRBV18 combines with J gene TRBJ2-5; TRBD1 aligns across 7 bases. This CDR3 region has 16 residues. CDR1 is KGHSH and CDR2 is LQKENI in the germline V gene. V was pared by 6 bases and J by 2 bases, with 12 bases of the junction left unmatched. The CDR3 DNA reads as TGTGCCAGCTCGCGAAGCCAAGGGGGCCGTCAAGAGACCCAGTACTTC. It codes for CASSRSQGGRQETQYF.

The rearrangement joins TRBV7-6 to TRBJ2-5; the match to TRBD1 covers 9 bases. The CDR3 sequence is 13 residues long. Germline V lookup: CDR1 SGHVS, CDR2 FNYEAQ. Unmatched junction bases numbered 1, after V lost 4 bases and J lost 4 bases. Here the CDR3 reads CASSWDRAETQYF. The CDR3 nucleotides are TGTGCCAGCAGCTGGGACAGGGCAGAGACCCAGTACTTC.

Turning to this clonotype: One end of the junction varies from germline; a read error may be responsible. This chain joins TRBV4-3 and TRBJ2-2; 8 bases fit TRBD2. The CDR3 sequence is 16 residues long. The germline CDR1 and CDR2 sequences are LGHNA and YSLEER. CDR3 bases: TGCGCCAGCAGCCAATACGGGGGGGCGAACACCGCGGAGCTGTTTTTT. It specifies CASSQYGGANTAELFF.

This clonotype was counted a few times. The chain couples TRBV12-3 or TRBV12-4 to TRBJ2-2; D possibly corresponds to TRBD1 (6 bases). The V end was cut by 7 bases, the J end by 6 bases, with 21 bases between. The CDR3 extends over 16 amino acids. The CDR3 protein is CASTRGARAVAGELFF. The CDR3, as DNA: TGTGCCAGCACCAGGGGCGCCAGGGCAGTCGCCGGGGAGCTGTTTTTT.